The next 10 T cell receptor beta chains were all read from a single sample in a study of shared clonotypes between healthy human individuals. The assay was immunoSEQ multiplex PCR, and TCRdb's table has in-frame clones only and misses some. The repertoire includes 500,000 to 550,000 clones, more than 95% of them detected once, and under 0.065% sits in the top ten. The sample taken for sequencing was naive CD4+ T cells sorted from blood. Stated subset: CD45RA+ positively selected. These receptors were taken from a woman under 40 in good health.

This clone has only one observation. The chain combines TRBV18 with TRBJ1-2, with TRBD1 as a possible D gene (5 bases). This CDR3 spans 15 amino acids. The ends were cut back, 5 bases at V and 6 bases at J, with 19 bases in the middle. CDR1 KGHSH and CDR2 LQKENI come from the germline V gene. The CDR3 nucleotides are TGTGCCAGCTCAAGAACTCTTCAGGGTACCGATGGCTACACCTTC. The encoded protein is CASSRTLQGTDGYTF.

This clone appeared once. V gene TRBV2 combines with J gene TRBJ2-2; D is undetermined. Germline CDR1 and CDR2: SNHLY and FYNNEI. The CDR3 loop spans 12 amino acids. V shed 9 bases and J shed 7 bases, with 12 bases lying between them. Here the CDR3 DNA reads TGTGCCAGTAGTTGGACGTACGGGGAGCTGTTTTTT. Translated: CASSWTYGELFF. Complete variable domain (other parts from reference TRBV2 and TRBJ2-2): EPEVTQTPSHQVTQMGQEVILRCVPISNHLYFYWYRQILGQKVEFLVSFYNNEISEKSEIFDDQFSVERPDGSNFTLKIRSTKLEDSAMYFCASSWTYGELFFGEGSRLTVL.

The V call is TRBV7-6, the J call TRBJ2-5, with 7 bases identical to TRBD1. The CDR3 covers 12 residues. The trim removed 4 bases at V and 11 bases at J, leaving 7 bases unmatched. Germline-derived CDR1 and CDR2 are SGHVS and FNYEAQ. The CDR3 sequence is CASSSPTGKQYF. CDR3 in DNA: TGTGCCAGCAGCTCCCCGACAGGGAAGCAGTACTTC.

This chain links TRBV28 with TRBJ1-3; TRBD1 matches 7 bases. The CDR3 length is 14 residues. Germline V gene lookup returns CDR1 MDHEN and CDR2 SYDVKM. V shed 6 bases and J 2 bases; nucleotides not matched to a gene: 4. The CDR3 here is CASRGGQAGNTIYF. The CDR3 DNA sequence: TGTGCCAGCAGGGGTGGACAGGCTGGAAACACCATATATTTT.

The chain has TRBV5-1 and TRBJ2-7; D is undetermined. V lost 1 base, J lost 2 bases, and 7 bases lay in between. This CDR3 comprises 13 residues. CDR1 SGHRS and CDR2 YFSETQ come from the germline V gene. The CDR3 DNA reads TGCGCCAGCAGCTTGCGTCAGCCCTACGAGCAGTACTTC. Protein: CASSLRQPYEQYF.

This clone was found once. The rearrangement uses TRBV28 and TRBJ1-2; D uncertain. The CDR3 contains 14 residues. Germline CDR1 reads MDHEN; CDR2 reads SYDVKM. V lost 2 bases and J lost 3, with 10 bases in between. The CDR3 DNA sequence: TGTGCCAGCAGTTTAGGGATAAGGGACTATGGCTACACCTTC. This translates into CASSLGIRDYGYTF.

J is TRBJ2-7 and V is TRBV6-5; TRBD2 matches at 11 bases. The CDR3 spans 15 residues. J was trimmed by 5 bases and V by 5 bases; bases with no gene match: 8. From germline, CDR1 is MNHEY and CDR2 SVGAGI. The CDR3 sequence is CASSSRLAGLNEQYF. For the CDR3, the DNA is TGTGCCAGCAGTAGTCGACTAGCGGGATTAAACGAGCAGTACTTC.

The chain joins TRBV28 to TRBJ1-1; weak D call: TRBD1 (6 bases). This CDR3 is 14 amino acids long. V was pared by 4 bases and J by 7 bases, with 16 bases between. Germline V gives CDR1 MDHEN, CDR2 SYDVKM. The CDR3 loop is CASSSNGGTSEAFF. The CDR3 nucleotides read TGTGCCAGCAGTTCTAACGGGGGCACGAGTGAAGCTTTCTTT.

The count of this clone is one. This chain joins TRBV7-3 and TRBJ2-1, with a tentative D call TRBD2 (5 bases). Germline V gene lookup returns CDR1 SGHTA and CDR2 FQGTGA. The CDR3 consists of 14 residues. With 3 bases removed from V and 5 bases from J, the gap between germline ends came to 11 bases. CDR3 residues: CASSLSSSNNEQFF. The CDR3 nucleotides are TGTGCCAGCAGCTTGTCTAGCAGCAACAATGAGCAGTTCTTC.

The rearrangement links TRBV7-9 to TRBJ2-7, with 7 nucleotides matching TRBD2. From germline, CDR1 is SEHNR and CDR2 FQNEAQ (reference sequence). The CDR3 contains 16 residues. Trimming removed 3 bases from V and 3 bases from J; junction bases left unmatched: 11. The CDR3 region has the DNA TGTGCCAGCAGCTTCGGGATTGCGGGAGATAGCTACGAGCAGTACTTC. Amino acid sequence: CASSFGIAGDSYEQYF.